This T cell receptor (beta chain) was sequenced during a study of cytomegalovirus exposure and HLA in healthy donors. V dropped 3 bases and J dropped 6 bases, with 18 bases sitting between them. The CDR3 sequence is 15 residues long. Germline loops: CDR1 SGHDN, CDR2 FVKESK. Some clones are missing from TCRdb's copy, which holds only in-frame ones; the method was immunoSEQ multiplex PCR. This sample has tens of thousands of clones, with 80% to 95% found just once. The study, taken as a whole, reports: Specific recognition of CMV antigens was confirmed in vitro for a few chains (all CMV-associated). A later analysis found first-cohort TCR clusters tended to co-occur in the 120 validation repertoires. The study listed 150 to 200 cytomegalovirus-associated TCR beta chains. Accounts indicate the classifier identified cytomegalovirus status with strong specificity and sensitivity.

Comments on this clone: Its target is unknown.

This rearrangement joins TRBV14 to TRBJ2-7, with D unclear. The sequence was collected from a woman under 40 in good health and CMV-seronegative. Sequenced: PBMCs. CDR3 sequence reads: CASSQVFQVMTEQYF. The DNA of the CDR3 is TGTGCCAGCAGCCAGGTGTTCCAGGTTATGACCGAGCAGTACTTC.